These 8 T cell receptor beta chains were all obtained from the same sample, sequenced in a study of blood T cell repertoires in COVID-19. Only in-frame clones appear in the TCRdb table, and some are missing; sequencing was by immunoSEQ multiplex PCR. The sample comprises about 73,000 clones, roughly 89% of which are singletons, and approximately 8.9% rests with the top ten. Sequenced: peripheral blood. These receptors all come from a man older than 75 with acute or convalescent COVID-19.

The rearrangement uses TRBV5-4 and TRBJ1-6, with 7 bases aligning to TRBD1. J was trimmed by 4 bases and V by 4 bases; bases with no gene match: 11. The CDR3 loop spans 17 amino acids. Germline lookup yields CDR1 SGHNT and CDR2 YYREEE (reference sequence). DNA of the CDR3: TGTGCCAGCAGCCGCGACAGGGCGGTCCTTTATAATTCACCCCTCCACTTT. Amino acids: CASSRDRAVLYNSPLHF.

In this sample, this clone turned up once. The CDR3, as DNA: TGTGCCAGCAGTTACAATGGGGCGCGAGGCTACACCTTC. Its protein is CASSYNGARGYTF. The V call is TRBV6-5, the J call TRBJ1-2; the D gene is possibly TRBD1 (5 bases). The ends were cut back, 2 bases at V and 8 bases at J, with 12 bases in the middle. The CDR3 consists of 13 residues. The V gene's germline CDR1 is MNHEY and CDR2 SVGAGI.

Written as DNA, the CDR3 is TGTGCCAGCAGCTCATCGGACAGGCCCTACGAGCAGTACTTC. Translated, it gives CASSSSDRPYEQYF. The chain carries TRBV5-6 and TRBJ2-7; TRBD1 agrees at 7 bases. This CDR3 is 14 amino acids long. J was trimmed by 2 bases and V by 3 bases; bases with no gene match: 5. Germline assignment: CDR1 SGHDT and CDR2 YYEEEE.

The table lists this clone with a count of one. The CDR3, as DNA: TGCGCCAGCAGGACTAGCGGGAACACGGGGCAGTTCTTC. It codes for CASRTSGNTGQFF. V usage is TRBV10-2 and J usage is TRBJ2-1; 11 bases are a match to TRBD2. CDR3 length equals 13 residues. Germline V gives CDR1 WSHSY, CDR2 SAAADI. Germline trimming cut 6 bases from V and 12 bases from J; bases unmatched to any gene: 7.

V gene TRBV3-1 (or the pseudogene TRBV3-2) combines with J gene TRBJ1-2; 7 nucleotides align to TRBD1. The ends lost 4 bases at V and 8 bases at J; junction bases unmatched: 7. Germline loops: CDR1 LGHDT, CDR2 YNNKEL (reference sequence). This CDR3 has 13 amino acids. The CDR3 DNA reads as TGTGCCAGCAGCCTCCGGGACAGAGGGGGCTACACCTTC. It is translated as CASSLRDRGGYTF.

This chain connects TRBV19 to TRBJ2-2, with D hard to call. CDR3 length equals 13 residues. Trimming took 3 bases from V and 5 from J, leaving 7 bases between them. The germline V gene encodes CDR1 LNHDA and CDR2 SQIVND (reference sequence). Written as DNA, the CDR3 is TGTGCCAGTAGTATCCTCGGGACCGGGGAGCTGTTTTTT. Amino acid sequence: CASSILGTGELFF.

The V gene is TRBV30, the J gene TRBJ1-4; tentatively, D is TRBD1 (5 bases). The V gene's germline CDR1 is GTSNPN and CDR2 SVGIG (reference sequence). The CDR3 contains 15 residues. Trimming stripped 4 bases from V and 4 bases from J, with 16 bases between. CDR3 coding DNA: TGTGCCTGGACTCCTCAGGGAAACCGTAATGAAAAACTGTTTTTT. Amino acid sequence: CAWTPQGNRNEKLFF.

This chain joins TRBV5-4 and TRBJ2-1; a possible D gene is TRBD2 (7 bases). Germline-derived CDR1 and CDR2 are SGHNT and YYREEE (reference sequence). The CDR3 sequence is 17 residues long. Trimming took off 4 bases at V and 4 bases at J, with 21 bases between the two ends. The CDR3 region has the DNA TGTGCCAGCAGCCCTCGCTCAGGGGCGGGGGATTACAATGAGCAGTTCTTC. Translating it yields CASSPRSGAGDYNEQFF.